Reported below is one TCR beta chain. MiXCR was run by TCRdb on the 5' RACE reads, yielding one entry per CDR3 protein. The data show 350,000 to 450,000 distinct CDR3 sequences, approximately 17% seen once. This entry belongs to a study of identical twins. The CDR3 consists of 14 residues. V dropped 8 bases and J dropped 8 bases, with 21 bases sitting between them. Looked up from germline, CDR1 is LNHDA and CDR2 is SQIVND (reference sequence). Specimen: naive T cells sorted from blood. This receptor was identified in a man in his fifties in good health. The chain is built from TRBV19 and TRBJ1-2; a weak D match, TRBD1 (6 bases). CDR3: CASGVTGSGRGYTF. The CDR3 DNA is TGTGCCAGTGGGGTTACAGGGTCCGGACGAGGCTACACCTTC.